The clone carrying this TCR beta chain has more than one count but fewer than ten. Its specificity is unknown. The source of the sample is a study of beta chain features in type 1 diabetes. Findings and caveats of the study: Across all four CD4+ subsets, people with type 1 diabetes showed modestly shorter TCRB CDR3s.

Expressed TCRB transcripts were sequenced, since all the RNA that had been isolated was reverse transcribed. The repertoire was sequenced with immunoSEQ multiplex PCR; TCRdb's copy has only in-frame clones and lacks some. The sample lists nearly 700,000 clones, over 10% occurring once. This clonotype was sampled from a man between 18 and 29 years old with type 1 diabetes. Sequencing was performed on naive CD4+ T cells from blood.

The CDR3 sequence: CASSVEALGTQYF. CDR3 nucleotide sequence: TGTGCCAGCAGTGTAGAAGCCCTCGGGACCCAGTACTTC. V is TRBV2 and J is TRBJ2-5; D uncertain. In germline, CDR1 is SNHLY, CDR2 FYNNEI. V was trimmed by 4 bases and J by 7 bases, leaving 13 bases between them. The CDR3 sequence is 13 residues long.